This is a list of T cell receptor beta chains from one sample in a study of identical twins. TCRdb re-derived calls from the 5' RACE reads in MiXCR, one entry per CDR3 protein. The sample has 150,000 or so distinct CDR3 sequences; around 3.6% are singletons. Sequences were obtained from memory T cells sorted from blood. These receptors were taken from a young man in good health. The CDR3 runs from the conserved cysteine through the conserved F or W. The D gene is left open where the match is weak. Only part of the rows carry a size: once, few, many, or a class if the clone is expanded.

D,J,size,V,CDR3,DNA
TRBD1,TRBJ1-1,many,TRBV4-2,CASSFDRGNTEAFF,TGTGCCAGCAGCTTCGACAGGGGGAACACTGAAGCTTTCTTT
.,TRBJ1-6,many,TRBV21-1,CASSKTEVIPYNSPLHF,TGTGCCAGCAGTAAGACGGAGGTTATCCCCTATAATTCACCCCTCCACTTT
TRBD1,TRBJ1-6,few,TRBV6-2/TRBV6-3,CASSPDRALDSPLHF,TGTGCCAGCAGTCCGGACAGGGCGTTGGACTCACCCCTCCACTTT
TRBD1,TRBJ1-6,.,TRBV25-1,CASSEDRESPYNSPLHF,TGTGCCAGCAGTGAGGACAGGGAATCACCCTATAATTCACCCCTCCACTTT
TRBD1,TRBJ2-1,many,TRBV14,CASSQIRTGVGNEQFF,TGTGCCAGCAGCCAAATCCGGACAGGGGTGGGCAATGAGCAGTTCTTC
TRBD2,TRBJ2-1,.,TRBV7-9,CASSLPGLAGEEQFF,TGTGCCAGCAGCTTACCGGGACTAGCTGGGGAAGAGCAGTTCTTC
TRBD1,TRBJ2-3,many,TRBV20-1,CSARQGGYTDTQYF,TGCAGTGCAAGACAGGGCGGATACACAGATACGCAGTATTTT
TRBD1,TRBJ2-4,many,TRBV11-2,CASSSNRGTQGIQYF,TGTGCCAGCAGCTCCAACAGGGGAACCCAGGGCATTCAGTACTTC
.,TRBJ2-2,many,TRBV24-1,CATSDSGHHTGELFF,TGTGCCACCAGTGACTCGGGACACCATACCGGGGAGCTGTTTTTT
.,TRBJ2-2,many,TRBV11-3,CASSLHYGTGELFF,TGTGCCAGCAGCTTACATTACGGGACCGGGGAGCTGTTTTTT
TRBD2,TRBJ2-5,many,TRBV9,CASSVRPGGEETQYF,TGTGCCAGCAGCGTAAGACCCGGGGGGGAAGAGACCCAGTACTTC
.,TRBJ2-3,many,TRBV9,CASSVLASSTDTQYF,TGTGCCAGCAGCGTTTTAGCGTCTAGCACAGATACGCAGTATTTT
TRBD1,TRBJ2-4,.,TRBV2,CASTGTGQQYF,TGTGCCAGCACCGGGACAGGGCAACAGTACTTC
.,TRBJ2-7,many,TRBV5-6,CASSYLGGNADEQYF,TGTGCCAGCAGCTACTTGGGCGGGAATGCGGACGAGCAGTACTTC
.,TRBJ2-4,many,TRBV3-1,CASSLRGAGKNIQYF,TGTGCCAGCAGCCTGCGAGGGGCCGGCAAAAACATTCAGTACTTC
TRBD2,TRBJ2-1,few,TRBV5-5,CASSGGTSGKYNEQFF,TGTGCCAGCAGCGGCGGGACTAGCGGGAAGTACAATGAGCAGTTCTTC
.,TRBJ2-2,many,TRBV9,CASSARLLTGELFF,TGTGCCAGCAGCGCTCGACTTTTAACCGGGGAGCTGTTTTTT
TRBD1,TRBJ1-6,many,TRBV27,CASSFRTGYSPLHF,TGTGCCAGCAGTTTCCGGACAGGGTACTCACCCCTCCACTTT
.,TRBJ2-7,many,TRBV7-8,CASSLSFQYEQYF,TGTGCCAGCAGCTTATCGTTCCAGTACGAGCAGTACTTC
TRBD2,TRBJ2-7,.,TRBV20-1,CSARGRGGAGDYEQYF,TGCAGTGCTAGAGGGCGAGGGGGAGCGGGAGATTACGAGCAGTACTTC
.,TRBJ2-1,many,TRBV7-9,CASSLAYNEQFF,TGTGCCAGCAGCTTAGCGTACAATGAGCAGTTCTTC
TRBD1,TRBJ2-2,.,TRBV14,CASSQPTGFTGELFF,TGTGCCAGCAGCCAACCGACAGGGTTTACCGGGGAGCTGTTTTTT
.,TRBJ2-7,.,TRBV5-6,CASSLGLSSSYEQYF,TGTGCCAGCAGCTTGGGGCTGTCGAGCTCCTACGAGCAGTACTTC
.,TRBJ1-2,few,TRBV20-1,CSARAELRDRPNYGYTF,TGCAGTGCTAGGGCAGAACTCCGGGACCGACCTAACTATGGCTACACCTTC
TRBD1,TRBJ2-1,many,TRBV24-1,CATSDSAGTGGRSGEQFF,TGTGCCACCAGTGATTCGGCCGGGACAGGGGGACGTTCAGGTGAGCAGTTCTTC
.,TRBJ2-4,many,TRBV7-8,CASSLIQNIQYF,TGTGCCAGCAGCTTAATCCAAAACATTCAGTACTTC
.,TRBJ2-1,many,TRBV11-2,CASSLVISGDSYNEQFF,TGTGCCAGCAGCTTAGTTATATCGGGAGACTCCTACAATGAGCAGTTCTTC